What follows are 13 T cell receptor beta chains derived from one specimen sequenced in a study of shared clonotypes between healthy human individuals. The method was immunoSEQ multiplex PCR; TCRdb's version includes in-frame clones alone and lacks a portion of them. The data hold about 2,500,000 clones, with around nine tenths observed a single time. The material sequenced was naive CD4+ T cells sorted from blood. Indicated subset: CD45RA+ positively selected. These receptors were taken from a man younger than 35 in good health.

V and J are TRBV5-1 and TRBJ1-2; D gene ambiguous. Germline CDR1 and CDR2: SGHRS and YFSETQ. The CDR3 has 13 amino acids. V lost 1 base, J lost 2 bases, and 6 bases lay in between. This CDR3 reads CASSLSDNYGYTF. CDR3 nucleotides: TGCGCCAGCAGCTTGTCGGACAACTATGGCTACACCTTC.

The J gene is TRBJ2-1, the V gene TRBV7-2; tentatively, D is TRBD1 or TRBD2 (5 bases each). The germline V gene has CDR1 SGHTA and CDR2 FQGNSA. This CDR3 spans 13 amino acids. V was cut by 5 bases and J by 8 bases, with 13 bases left in between. CDR3 coding DNA: TGTGCCAGCAGCCTTAGGGGAGCAGATGAGCAGTTCTTC. Protein: CASSLRGADEQFF.

The chain employs TRBV6-5 and TRBJ2-5; 14 bases are a match to TRBD2. CDR3 length equals 14 residues. The V segment lost 6 bases and the J segment 3 bases; nucleotides outside the gene matches: 0. Germline loops: CDR1 MNHEY, CDR2 SVGAGI. This CDR3 is CASRGLAGEETQYF. The CDR3 DNA sequence: TGTGCCAGCAGGGGACTAGCGGGAGAAGAGACCCAGTACTTC.

This chain links TRBV5-4 with TRBJ2-5; 12 bases align to TRBD2. Looked up from germline, CDR1 is SGHNT and CDR2 is YYREEE (reference sequence). The V and J ends lost 4 bases and 2 bases, in that order; junction bases with no gene match: 3. This CDR3 region has 15 residues. The CDR3 sequence: CASSQTSGGQETQYF. The DNA of the CDR3 is TGTGCCAGCAGCCAGACTAGCGGGGGACAAGAGACCCAGTACTTC.

As to this clone: Distinct nucleotide sequences in the sample also encode this CDR3. The chain employs TRBV5-1 and TRBJ2-2, with 10 bases identical to TRBD1. Germline V gene data show CDR1 as SGHRS and CDR2 as YFSETQ. CDR3 length: 15 amino acids. The junction had 4 bases not matched to a gene; V was cut back by 4 bases and J by 4 bases. The CDR3 nucleotides are TGCGCCAGCAGCCTTCGGACAGGGGGCACCGGGGAGCTGTTTTTT. Protein product: CASSLRTGGTGELFF. Combining the CDR3 with reference TRBV5-1 and TRBJ2-2 gives the whole variable domain KAGVTQTPRYLIKTRGQQVTLSCSPISGHRSVSWYQQTPGQGLQFLFEYFSETQRNKGNFPGRFSGRQFSNSRSEMNVSTLELGDSALYLCASSLRTGGTGELFFGEGSRLTVL.

V is TRBV11-2 and J is TRBJ2-1, with TRBD2 matching over 7 bases. V shed 4 bases, J shed 6 bases, and the junction held 3 bases outside the gene matches. CDR1 and CDR2 (germline): SGHAT, FQNNGV. The CDR3 sequence is 13 residues long. This chain's CDR3 is CASSSREGNEQFF. The CDR3 coding sequence is TGTGCCAGCAGCTCAAGGGAGGGCAATGAGCAGTTCTTC.

V is TRBV2 and J is TRBJ2-7; D is undetermined. CDR1 SNHLY and CDR2 FYNNEI come from the germline V gene. Deletions cut 6 bases from V and 2 bases from J, with 8 bases between. The CDR3 consists of 12 residues. The CDR3 DNA sequence: TGTGCCAGCAGAGGACGGGCCTACGAGCAGTACTTC. The encoded protein is CASRGRAYEQYF.

The V and J genes are TRBV11-3 and TRBJ2-5; D is possibly TRBD1 or TRBD2 (6 bases each). V was pared by 1 base and J by 5 bases, with 11 bases between. Germline V lookup: CDR1 SGHNT, CDR2 YENEEA. CDR3 length: 14 residues. The CDR3 DNA is TGTGCCAGCAGCTTAGGAGGGGGGTCGGAGACCCAGTACTTC. Translated, it gives CASSLGGGSETQYF.

This clone was seen only once. The chain joins TRBV10-1 to TRBJ2-3; no reliable D call. Trimming cost V 4 bases and J 6 bases, with 20 bases left between them. The CDR3 is 16 residues long. Germline CDR1 is WNHNN and CDR2 is SYGVQD (reference sequence). CDR3 loop: CASSGSTRPDTDTQYF. Written as DNA, the CDR3 is TGCGCCAGCAGTGGATCGACTCGCCCTGATACGGATACGCAGTATTTT.

The rearrangement joins TRBV5-1 to TRBJ2-5; 7 nucleotides align to TRBD2. Looked up from germline, CDR1 is SGHRS and CDR2 is YFSETQ. The CDR3 spans 16 residues. V trimming: 1 base; J trimming: 5 bases; junction bases outside the gene matches: 11. Here the CDR3 DNA reads TGCGCCAGCAGCTTGAGGGAGGGAGGCAGAGCGGAGACCCAGTACTTC. This encodes CASSLREGGRAETQYF.

V and J are TRBV10-3 and TRBJ2-3, with TRBD2 matching over 12 bases. V trimming: 2 bases; J trimming: 5 bases; junction bases outside the gene matches: 2. The CDR3 extends over 15 amino acids. Germline assignment: CDR1 ENHRY and CDR2 SYGVKD. The CDR3 loop is CAISEGLAGLDTQYF. CDR3 in DNA: TGTGCCATCAGTGAGGGACTAGCGGGGTTAGATACGCAGTATTTT.

This chain uses TRBV4-1 with TRBJ1-6; 10 bases are a match to TRBD1. The CDR3 is made up of 16 amino acids. Germline trimming cut 0 bases from V and 8 bases from J; bases unmatched to any gene: 4. Germline lookup yields CDR1 MGHRA and CDR2 YSYEKL. The CDR3 reads CASSQERGQGHSPLHF. CDR3 sequence (DNA): TGCGCCAGCAGCCAAGAAAGGGGACAGGGGCATTCACCCCTCCACTTT.

On this clone itself: The identical CDR3 is also encoded by other nucleotide sequences in the sample. The V and J genes are TRBV5-1 and TRBJ2-6; the D is unclear. CDR1 SGHRS and CDR2 YFSETQ come from the germline V gene. This CDR3 is built from 15 residues. The ends were cut back, 1 base at V and 1 base at J, with 6 bases in the middle. The CDR3 bases are TGCGCCAGCAGCTTGACGGTTTCTGGGGCCAACGTCCTGACTTTC. It translates to CASSLTVSGANVLTF.